This paragraph reports one T cell receptor beta chain. The sample is drawn from a study of blood T cell repertoires in COVID-19. In the study overall: Samples representing acute and convalescent COVID-19 were sourced from the United States, Italy and Spain. T cells, B-cell-depleted T cells, or PBMCs provided the cDNA or gDNA that served as material.

Authors' data handling: From reference gene primer amplification, estimates of nucleated cell counts were derived. The repertoire was sequenced with immunoSEQ multiplex PCR; TCRdb's copy has only in-frame clones and lacks some. That table supplies the V and J calls and clone size; D and trimming were determined from the DNA. The sample consists of more than 65,000 clones, more than 70% of them appearing once. The CDR3 consists of 14 residues. Germline-derived CDR1 and CDR2 are KGHDR and SFDVKD. V dropped 6 bases and J dropped 4 bases, with 14 bases sitting between them. The source material was peripheral blood. The chain recombines TRBV24-1 with TRBJ1-2, with D unresolved. The TCR comes from a man aged 55 to 70 with active or convalescent COVID-19. The CDR3 protein is CATSPGTEGYGYTF. The CDR3 DNA reads TGTGCCACCAGTCCCGGTACGGAGGGCTATGGCTACACCTTC.